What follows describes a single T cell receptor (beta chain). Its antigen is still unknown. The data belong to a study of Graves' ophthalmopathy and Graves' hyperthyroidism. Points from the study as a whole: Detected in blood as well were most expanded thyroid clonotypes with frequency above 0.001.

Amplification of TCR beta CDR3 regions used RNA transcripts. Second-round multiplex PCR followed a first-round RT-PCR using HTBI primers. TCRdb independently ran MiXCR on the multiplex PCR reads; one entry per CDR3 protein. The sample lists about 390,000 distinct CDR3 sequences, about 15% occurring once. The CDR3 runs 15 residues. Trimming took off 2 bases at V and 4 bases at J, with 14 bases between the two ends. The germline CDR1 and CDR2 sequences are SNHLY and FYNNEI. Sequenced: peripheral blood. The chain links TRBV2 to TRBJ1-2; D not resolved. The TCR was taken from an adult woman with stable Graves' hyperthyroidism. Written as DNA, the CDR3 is TGTGCCAGCAGTGAAAGGCAACTATATACCTATGGCTACACCTTC. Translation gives CASSERQLYTYGYTF.